What follows are 18 T cell receptor beta chains derived from one specimen sequenced in a study of cytomegalovirus exposure and HLA in healthy donors. Primers included in the PCR were 60 Vbeta and 13 Jbeta primers. Sequencing was performed with immunoSEQ multiplex PCR; in TCRdb, only in-frame clones are kept and a portion is missing. This sample yields 200,000 or so clones, of which over 60% are seen a single time; 0.6% to 0.7% belongs to the top ten. The sequencing sample was made of PBMCs. The source is a man younger than 35 in good health and CMV-seronegative.

V and J are TRBV6-1 and TRBJ2-7; 9 bases line up with TRBD1. Germline V CDR1 and CDR2: MNHNS, SASEGT. V trimming: 5 bases; J trimming: 3 bases; junction bases outside the gene matches: 5. The CDR3 length is 14 residues. CDR3: CASSQDRGIYEQYF. The CDR3 bases are TGTGCCAGCAGTCAGGACAGGGGAATCTACGAGCAGTACTTC.

The rearrangement joins TRBV6-5 to TRBJ1-1; D is perhaps TRBD1 (6 bases). Germline V CDR1 and CDR2: MNHEY, SVGAGI. With 0 bases removed from V and 5 bases from J, the gap between germline ends came to 13 bases. There are 15 residues in the CDR3. The CDR3 region is CASSYSGGARTEAFF. The CDR3 nucleotides read TGTGCCAGCAGTTACTCTGGGGGGGCGAGGACTGAAGCTTTCTTT.

The CDR3: CASSSDTYYGYTF. The CDR3 DNA sequence: TGTGCCAGCAGCTCGGACACTTACTATGGCTACACCTTC. The chain couples TRBV13 to TRBJ1-2, with D tentatively TRBD1 (5 bases). Germline CDR1 is PRHDT and CDR2 is FYEKMQ (reference sequence). Trimming removed 4 bases at V and 3 bases at J, with 9 bases between. CDR3 length: 13 residues.

The rearrangement joins TRBV7-9 to TRBJ1-4; the D gene is possibly TRBD1 (6 bases). Trimming pared 5 bases from V and 5 bases from J, leaving 12 bases between. In germline, CDR1 is SEHNR, CDR2 FQNEAQ (reference sequence). This CDR3 has 14 amino acids. The CDR3 coding sequence is TGTGCCAGCAGCCTACTACAGGGAAATGAAAAACTGTTTTTT. Translating it yields CASSLLQGNEKLFF.

The J gene is TRBJ2-1, the V gene TRBV29-1, with TRBD1 matching over 9 bases. This CDR3 spans 14 amino acids. V gave up 3 bases and J gave up 5 bases; unmatched junction bases: 5. Germline V gene sequence: CDR1 SQVTM, CDR2 ANQGSEA. For the CDR3, the DNA is TGCAGCGTTGAGCTGGGACAGGGAAACAATGAGCAGTTCTTC. As protein: CSVELGQGNNEQFF.

The chain links TRBV7-8 to TRBJ2-1; 7 nucleotides agree with TRBD2. V shed 1 base and J 9 bases; nucleotides not matched to a gene: 3. Germline values: CDR1 SGHVS, CDR2 FQNEAQ. This CDR3 has 13 amino acids. CDR3: CASSLGGRVEQFF. The DNA of the CDR3 is TGTGCCAGCAGCTTAGGCGGGAGAGTTGAGCAGTTCTTC.

This chain uses TRBV27 with TRBJ1-5; D remains unclear. V was pared by 0 bases and J by 5 bases, with 5 bases between. Germline V gene data show CDR1 as MNHEY and CDR2 as SMNVEV (reference sequence). This CDR3 has 13 amino acids. CDR3 sequence (DNA): TGTGCCAGCAGTTTATCCCCGGATCAGCCCCAGCATTTT. Encoded protein: CASSLSPDQPQHF.

The chain combines TRBV29-1 with TRBJ1-3, with D possibly being TRBD1 (5 bases). The CDR3 has 13 residues. Between the trimmed V and J ends, which lost 3 bases and 0 bases, there was a span of 6 bases. Germline V CDR1 and CDR2: SQVTM, ANQGSEA. The CDR3 coding sequence is TGCAGCGTTGACAGGGTCTCTGGAAACACCATATATTTT. Amino acid sequence: CSVDRVSGNTIYF.

This clone was counted a few times. The genes are TRBV11-2 and TRBJ2-2; 7 positions match TRBD1. Germline V gene data show CDR1 as SGHAT and CDR2 as FQNNGV. The junction had 15 bases not matched to a gene; V was cut back by 5 bases and J by 3 bases. The CDR3 totals 18 residues. The CDR3 region has the DNA TGTGCCAGCAGCACCTACAAGGGACAGTCAGTAGACACCGGGGAGCTGTTTTTT. It yields the protein CASSTYKGQSVDTGELFF.

The chain recombines TRBV2 with TRBJ2-7, with 13 nucleotides matching TRBD2. The CDR3 sequence is 22 residues long. Germline V gene sequence: CDR1 SNHLY, CDR2 FYNNEI. The V and J ends lost 4 bases and 4 bases, in that order; junction bases with no gene match: 25. The CDR3 loop is CASSGSRLTSGRASLWAYEQYF. The CDR3 DNA sequence: TGTGCCAGCAGTGGATCCCGGCTAACTAGCGGGAGGGCATCGCTCTGGGCATACGAGCAGTACTTC. The full variable domain, in which reference TRBV2 and TRBJ2-7 provide the parts outside the CDR3, is EPEVTQTPSHQVTQMGQEVILRCVPISNHLYFYWYRQILGQKVEFLVSFYNNEISEKSEIFDDQFSVERPDGSNFTLKIRSTKLEDSAMYFCASSGSRLTSGRASLWAYEQYFGPGTRLTVT.

This sequence joins TRBV6-1 and TRBJ2-1; tentatively, D is TRBD2 (6 bases). Trimming took off 2 bases at V and 3 bases at J, with 14 bases between the two ends. The length of the CDR3 is 16 residues. Germline CDR1 reads MNHNS; CDR2 reads SASEGT. CDR3 loop: CASSELFAGNYNEQFF. The CDR3 DNA sequence: TGTGCCAGCAGTGAATTGTTTGCGGGAAACTACAATGAGCAGTTCTTC.

The chain employs TRBV10-3 and TRBJ2-7; the match to TRBD1 covers 7 bases. This CDR3 is built from 14 residues. Germline CDR1 ENHRY, CDR2 SYGVKD. With V trimmed by 5 bases and J by 6 bases, 10 bases remained unmatched. The CDR3 spells CAISLSDRSGEQYF. Here the CDR3 DNA reads TGTGCCATCAGTCTTTCGGACAGGTCAGGCGAGCAGTACTTC.

The chain joins TRBV2 to TRBJ2-7; 10 nucleotides align to TRBD1. V was pared by 3 bases and J by 2 bases, with 7 bases of the junction left unmatched. The CDR3 covers 16 residues. Germline V lookup: CDR1 SNHLY, CDR2 FYNNEI. Here the CDR3 reads CASSDWPGQGTYEQYF. The CDR3 DNA reads as TGTGCCAGCAGTGATTGGCCGGGACAGGGGACCTACGAGCAGTACTTC. The variable domain in full, completed from reference TRBV2 and TRBJ2-7, reads EPEVTQTPSHQVTQMGQEVILRCVPISNHLYFYWYRQILGQKVEFLVSFYNNEISEKSEIFDDQFSVERPDGSNFTLKIRSTKLEDSAMYFCASSDWPGQGTYEQYFGPGTRLTVT.

This clone was found once. V is TRBV28 and J is TRBJ1-1, with TRBD1 as a possible D gene (5 bases). The germline V gene encodes CDR1 MDHEN and CDR2 SYDVKM. V lost 3 bases and J 3 bases, leaving 14 bases between the germline ends. The CDR3 is made up of 15 amino acids. CDR3 protein: CASSFNSGADTEAFF. The CDR3 DNA reads TGTGCCAGCAGTTTTAATTCTGGGGCGGACACTGAAGCTTTCTTT. Variable domain in full (rest from reference TRBV28 and TRBJ1-1): DVKVTQSSRYLVKRTGEKVFLECVQDMDHENMFWYRQDPGLGLRLIYFSYDVKMKEKGDIPEGYSVSREKKERFSLILESASTNQTSMYLCASSFNSGADTEAFFGQGTRLTVV.

The chain employs TRBV2 and TRBJ1-5; no clear D gene. Germline V lookup: CDR1 SNHLY, CDR2 FYNNEI. The CDR3 totals 16 residues. Trimming stripped 0 bases from V and 0 bases from J, with 9 bases between. CDR3: CASSEAAAYSNQPQHF. CDR3 nucleotides: TGTGCCAGCAGTGAAGCGGCGGCCTATAGCAATCAGCCCCAGCATTTT.

The table lists this clone with a count of one. This sequence joins TRBV5-5 and TRBJ1-1; D gene uncertain. The CDR3 has 15 amino acids. Germline V gives CDR1 SGHKS, CDR2 YYEKEE (reference sequence). With 4 bases removed from V and 2 bases from J, the gap between germline ends came to 15 bases. CDR3 protein: CASSQSAGNNTEAFF. CDR3 sequence (DNA): TGTGCCAGCAGCCAATCGGCGGGTAATAACACTGAAGCTTTCTTT.

The rearrangement uses TRBV7-9 and TRBJ2-5; a possible D gene is TRBD1 (7 bases). In germline, CDR1 is SEHNR, CDR2 FQNEAQ (reference sequence). Trimming stripped 8 bases from V and 5 bases from J, with 12 bases between. The CDR3 extends over 12 amino acids. The CDR3 reads CASGGGEETQYF. CDR3 nucleotides: TGTGCCAGCGGAGGGGGCGAGGAGACCCAGTACTTC.

V usage is TRBV6-5 and J usage is TRBJ2-7, with a weak D call TRBD1 (6 bases). Germline V gene lookup returns CDR1 MNHEY and CDR2 SVGAGI. V was trimmed by 5 bases and J by 5 bases, leaving 13 bases between them. The CDR3 sequence is 13 residues long. CDR3 sequence: CASSPYYRDEQYF. The CDR3 bases are TGTGCCAGCAGTCCTTATTACAGGGACGAGCAGTACTTC.